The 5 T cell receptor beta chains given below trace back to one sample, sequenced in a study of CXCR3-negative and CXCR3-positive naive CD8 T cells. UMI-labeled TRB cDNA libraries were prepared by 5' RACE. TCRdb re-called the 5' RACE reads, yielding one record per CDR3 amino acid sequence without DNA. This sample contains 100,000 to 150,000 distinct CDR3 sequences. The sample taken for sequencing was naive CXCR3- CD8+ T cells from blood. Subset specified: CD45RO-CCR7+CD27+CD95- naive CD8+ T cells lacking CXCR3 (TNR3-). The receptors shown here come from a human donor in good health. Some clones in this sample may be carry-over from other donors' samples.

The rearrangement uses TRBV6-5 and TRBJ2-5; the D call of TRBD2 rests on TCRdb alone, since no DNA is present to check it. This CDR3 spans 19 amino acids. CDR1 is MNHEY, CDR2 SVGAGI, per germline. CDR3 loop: CASSYSWTIYGSSQETQYF.

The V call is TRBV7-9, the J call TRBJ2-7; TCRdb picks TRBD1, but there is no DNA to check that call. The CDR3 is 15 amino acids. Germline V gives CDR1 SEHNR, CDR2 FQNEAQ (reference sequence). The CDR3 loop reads CASSTDREPSYEQYF.

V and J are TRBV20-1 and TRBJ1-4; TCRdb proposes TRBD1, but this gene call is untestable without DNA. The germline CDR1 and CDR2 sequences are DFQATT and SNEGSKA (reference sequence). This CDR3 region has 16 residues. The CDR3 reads CSARGREAGLNEKLFF.

The CDR3 loop reads CASSLEASGGLLDTQYF. The J gene is TRBJ2-3, the V gene TRBV5-1; with no DNA, the TCRdb D assignment of TRBD2 cannot be verified. CDR1 and CDR2 from the germline V gene are SGHRS and YFSETQ. This CDR3 comprises 17 residues.

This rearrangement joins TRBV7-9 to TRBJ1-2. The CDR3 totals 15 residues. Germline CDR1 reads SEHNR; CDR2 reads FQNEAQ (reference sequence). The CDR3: CASSLEGGVSYGYTF.